What follows describes a single TCR beta chain. Its specificity is not known. The sample belongs to a study of cytomegalovirus exposure and HLA in healthy donors. Study-level points and caveats: Analysis was performed later, and it showed HLA-associated TCR beta chains to be more clonally expanded than equally common others.

There are 12 residues in the CDR3. Germline CDR1 is MNHNY and CDR2 is SVGAGI (reference sequence). The junction had 4 bases not matched to a gene; V was cut back by 8 bases and J by 6 bases. Researchers ran the PCR with 60 Vbeta and 13 Jbeta primers. In the original workflow: An analysis that came later counted around 80 million unique TCR beta chains, 10 million to 11 million shared. Data came from immunoSEQ multiplex PCR; TCRdb stores just in-frame clones and leaves some out. D and trimming were read from the DNA, whereas the V and J calls and clone size are those reported in that table. Across around 190,000 clones, the top ten clones capture roughly 0.98% of the sample.

The source is a woman in her twenties or thirties in good health and CMV-seropositive. Sequencing was done on a sample of PBMCs. The rearrangement uses TRBV6-6 and TRBJ2-3; TRBD1 agrees at 8 bases. The CDR3 bases are TGTGCCAGCCGCAGGGGGCGCGATACGCAGTATTTT. This gives the protein CASRRGRDTQYF.